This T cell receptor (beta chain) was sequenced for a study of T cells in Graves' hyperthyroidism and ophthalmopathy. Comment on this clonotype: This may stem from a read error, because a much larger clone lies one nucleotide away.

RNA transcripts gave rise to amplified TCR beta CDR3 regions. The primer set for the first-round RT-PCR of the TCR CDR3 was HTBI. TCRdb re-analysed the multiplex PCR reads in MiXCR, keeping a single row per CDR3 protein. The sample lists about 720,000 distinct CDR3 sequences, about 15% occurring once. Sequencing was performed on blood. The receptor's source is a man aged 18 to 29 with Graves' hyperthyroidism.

The CDR3 DNA reads TGTGCCAGCAGTTTACGGACTTCCTTCTACGAGCAGTACTTC. It translates to CASSLRTSFYEQYF. The V call is TRBV28, the J call TRBJ2-7; TRBD2 is a possible D gene (5 bases). The CDR3 spans 14 residues. Deletions cut 2 bases from V and 3 bases from J, with 11 bases between. Germline lookup yields CDR1 MDHEN and CDR2 SYDVKM.